This T cell receptor (beta chain) was documented in a study of monozygotic twins with inflammatory bowel disease. cDNA for each sample came from eight separate reactions. TCRdb processed the 5' RACE reads again and assigns one entry to each CDR3 protein, with no DNA. This repertoire includes approximately 330,000 distinct CDR3 sequences. The specimen was blood. The TCR sequence derives from a human donor with ulcerative colitis or Crohn's disease, or a healthy co-twin of an affected twin (not recorded which).

Here the CDR3 reads CSARNRVVFAGTYEQYF. The chain couples TRBV20-1 to TRBJ2-7; TCRdb selects TRBD1, and the lack of DNA leaves this call unchecked. Germline values: CDR1 DFQATT, CDR2 SNEGSKA (reference sequence). This CDR3 contains 17 residues.